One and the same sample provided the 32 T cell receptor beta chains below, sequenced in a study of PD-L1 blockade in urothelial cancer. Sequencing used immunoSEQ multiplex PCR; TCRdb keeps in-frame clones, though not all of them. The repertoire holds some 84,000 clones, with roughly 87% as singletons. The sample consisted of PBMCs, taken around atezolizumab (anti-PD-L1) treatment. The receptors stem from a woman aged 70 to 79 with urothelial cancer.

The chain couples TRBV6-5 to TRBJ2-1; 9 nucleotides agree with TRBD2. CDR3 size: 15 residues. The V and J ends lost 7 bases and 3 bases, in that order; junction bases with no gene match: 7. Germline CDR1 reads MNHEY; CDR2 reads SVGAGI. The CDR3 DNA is TGTGCCAGCACCCTTCTAGCGGGGAACTACAATGAGCAGTTCTTC. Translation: CASTLLAGNYNEQFF.

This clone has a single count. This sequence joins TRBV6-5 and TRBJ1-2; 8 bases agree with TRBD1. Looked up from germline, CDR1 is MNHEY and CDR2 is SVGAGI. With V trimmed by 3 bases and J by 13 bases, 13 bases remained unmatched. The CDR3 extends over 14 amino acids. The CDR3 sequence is CASSYSVRGHGFTF. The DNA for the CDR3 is TGTGCCAGCAGTTATTCCGTCAGGGGGCATGGATTCACCTTC.

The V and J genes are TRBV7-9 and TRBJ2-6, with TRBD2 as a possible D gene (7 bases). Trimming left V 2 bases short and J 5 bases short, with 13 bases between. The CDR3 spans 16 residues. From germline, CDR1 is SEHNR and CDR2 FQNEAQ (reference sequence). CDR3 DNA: TGTGCCAGCAGCTTAAGGGGGGGCCTTTGGGCCAACGTCCTGACTTTC. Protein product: CASSLRGGLWANVLTF.

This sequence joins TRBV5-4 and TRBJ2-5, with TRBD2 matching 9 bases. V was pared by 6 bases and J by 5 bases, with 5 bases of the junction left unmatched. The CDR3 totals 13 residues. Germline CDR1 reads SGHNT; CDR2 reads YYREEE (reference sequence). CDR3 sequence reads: CASTPSGAETQYF. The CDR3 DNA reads TGTGCCAGCACCCCTAGCGGGGCGGAGACCCAGTACTTC.

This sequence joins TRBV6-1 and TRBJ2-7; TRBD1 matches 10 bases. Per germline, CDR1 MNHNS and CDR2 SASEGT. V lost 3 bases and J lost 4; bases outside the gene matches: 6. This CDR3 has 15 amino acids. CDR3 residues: CASSDGTGVGYEQYF. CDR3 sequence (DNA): TGTGCCAGCAGTGATGGGACAGGGGTTGGATACGAGCAGTACTTC.

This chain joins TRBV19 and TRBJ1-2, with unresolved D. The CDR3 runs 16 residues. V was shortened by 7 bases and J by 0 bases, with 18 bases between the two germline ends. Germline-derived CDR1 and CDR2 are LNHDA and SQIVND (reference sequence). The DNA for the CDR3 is TGTGCCAGTAACGCTTACGCCCTAACCTCTAACTATGGCTACACCTTC. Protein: CASNAYALTSNYGYTF.

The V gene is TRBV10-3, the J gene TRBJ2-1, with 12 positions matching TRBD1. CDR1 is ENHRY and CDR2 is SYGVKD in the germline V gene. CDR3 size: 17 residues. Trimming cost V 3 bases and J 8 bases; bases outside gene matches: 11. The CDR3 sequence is CAISEISGTGGRDEQFF. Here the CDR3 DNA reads TGTGCCATCAGTGAAATCTCCGGGACAGGGGGCAGGGATGAGCAGTTCTTC.

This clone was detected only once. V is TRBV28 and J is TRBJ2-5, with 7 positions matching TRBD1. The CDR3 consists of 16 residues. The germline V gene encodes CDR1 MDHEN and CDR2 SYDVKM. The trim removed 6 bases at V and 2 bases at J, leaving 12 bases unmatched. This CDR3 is CASSSLHGRGQETQYF. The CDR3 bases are TGTGCCAGCAGCTCCTTACACGGCAGGGGGCAAGAGACCCAGTACTTC.

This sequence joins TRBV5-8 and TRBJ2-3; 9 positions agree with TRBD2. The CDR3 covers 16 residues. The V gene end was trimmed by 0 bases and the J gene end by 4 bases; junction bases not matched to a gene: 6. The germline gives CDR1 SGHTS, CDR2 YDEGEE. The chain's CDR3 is CASSLAGVAGADTQYF. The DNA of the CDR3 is TGTGCCAGCAGCTTGGCCGGGGTAGCGGGGGCAGATACGCAGTATTTT. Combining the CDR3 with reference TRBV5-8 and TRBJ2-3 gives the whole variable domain EAGVTQSPTHLIKTRGQQATLRCSPISGHTSVYWYQQALGLGLQFLLWYDEGEERNRGNFPPRFSGRQFPNYSSELNVNALELEDSALYLCASSLAGVAGADTQYFGPGTRLTVL.

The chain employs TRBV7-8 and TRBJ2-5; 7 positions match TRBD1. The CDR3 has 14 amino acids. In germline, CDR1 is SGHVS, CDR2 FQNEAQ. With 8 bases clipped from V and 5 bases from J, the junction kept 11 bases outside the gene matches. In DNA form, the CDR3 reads TGTGCCAGCGCGGGTACAGGCAGGGGGGAGACCCAGTACTTC. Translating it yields CASAGTGRGETQYF.

The CDR3 region is CASSLVSRNEQFF. The CDR3 nucleotides are TGTGCCAGCAGTTTGGTAAGCCGCAATGAGCAGTTCTTC. The chain couples TRBV28 to TRBJ2-1; D not certain. This CDR3 is built from 13 residues. Between the trimmed V and J ends, which lost 3 bases and 6 bases, there was a span of 9 bases. Germline V gene lookup returns CDR1 MDHEN and CDR2 SYDVKM.

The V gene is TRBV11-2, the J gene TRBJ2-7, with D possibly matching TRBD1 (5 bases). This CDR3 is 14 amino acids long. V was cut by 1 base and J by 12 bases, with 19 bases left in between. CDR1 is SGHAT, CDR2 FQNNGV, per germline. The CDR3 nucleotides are TGTGCCAGCAGCTTAGGCAGGGATAGGGCTAATCCGTACTTC. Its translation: CASSLGRDRANPYF.

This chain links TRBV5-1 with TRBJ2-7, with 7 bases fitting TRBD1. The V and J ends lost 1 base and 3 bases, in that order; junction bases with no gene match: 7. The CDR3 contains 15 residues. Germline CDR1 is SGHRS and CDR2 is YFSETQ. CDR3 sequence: CASSLSGTASYEQYF. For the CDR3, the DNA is TGCGCCAGCAGCTTGTCGGGGACAGCTAGCTACGAGCAGTACTTC.

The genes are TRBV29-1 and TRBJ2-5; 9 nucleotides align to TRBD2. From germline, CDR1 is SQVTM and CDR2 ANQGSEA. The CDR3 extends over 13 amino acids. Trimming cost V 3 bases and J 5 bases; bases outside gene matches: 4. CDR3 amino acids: CSVEPSGVETQYF. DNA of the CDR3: TGCAGCGTTGAGCCTAGCGGGGTGGAGACCCAGTACTTC.

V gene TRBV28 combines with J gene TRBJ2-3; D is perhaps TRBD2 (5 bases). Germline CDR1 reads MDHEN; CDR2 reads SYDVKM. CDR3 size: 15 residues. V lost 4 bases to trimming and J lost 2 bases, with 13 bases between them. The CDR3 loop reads CASSSLRAYTDTQYF. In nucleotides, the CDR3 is TGTGCCAGCAGTTCCCTGCGGGCGTACACAGATACGCAGTATTTT.

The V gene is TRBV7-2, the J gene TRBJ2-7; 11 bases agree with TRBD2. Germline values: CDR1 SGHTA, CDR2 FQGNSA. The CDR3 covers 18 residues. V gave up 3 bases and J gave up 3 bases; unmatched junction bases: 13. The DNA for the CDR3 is TGTGCCAGCAGCTTGCAGGGACTAGCGGCGATCGGGGACTACGAGCAGTACTTC. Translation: CASSLQGLAAIGDYEQYF.

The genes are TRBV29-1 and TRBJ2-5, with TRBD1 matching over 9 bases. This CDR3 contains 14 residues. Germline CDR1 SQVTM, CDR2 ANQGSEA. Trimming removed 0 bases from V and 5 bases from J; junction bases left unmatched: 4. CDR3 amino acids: CSVEEGGQGETQYF. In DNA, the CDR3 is TGCAGCGTTGAAGAAGGAGGACAGGGGGAGACCCAGTACTTC. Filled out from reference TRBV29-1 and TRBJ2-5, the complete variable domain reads SAVISQKPSRDICQRGTSLTIQCQVDSQVTMMFWYRQQPGQSLTLIATANQGSEATYESGFVIDKFPISRPNLTFSTLTVSNMSPEDSSIYLCSVEEGGQGETQYFGPGTRLLVL.

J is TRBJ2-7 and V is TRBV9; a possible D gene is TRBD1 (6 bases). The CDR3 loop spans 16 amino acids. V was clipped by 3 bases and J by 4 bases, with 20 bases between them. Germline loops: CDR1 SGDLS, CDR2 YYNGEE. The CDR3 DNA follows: TGTGCCAGCAGCGCCACGGCAGGGGCCTCCTCTTACGAGCAGTACTTC. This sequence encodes CASSATAGASSYEQYF.

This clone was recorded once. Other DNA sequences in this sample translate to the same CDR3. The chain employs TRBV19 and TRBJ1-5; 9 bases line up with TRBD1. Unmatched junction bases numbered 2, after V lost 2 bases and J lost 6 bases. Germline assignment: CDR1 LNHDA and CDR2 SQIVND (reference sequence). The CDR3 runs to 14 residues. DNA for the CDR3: TGTGCCAGTAGTATACGACAGGGGGTTCAGCCCCAGCATTTT. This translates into CASSIRQGVQPQHF.

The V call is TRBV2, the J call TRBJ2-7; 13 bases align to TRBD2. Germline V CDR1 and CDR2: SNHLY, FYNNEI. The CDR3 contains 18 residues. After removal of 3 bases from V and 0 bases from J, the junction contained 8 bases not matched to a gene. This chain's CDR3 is CASSDTTSGGPNSYEQYF. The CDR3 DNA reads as TGTGCCAGCAGTGACACGACTAGCGGGGGGCCGAACTCCTACGAGCAGTACTTC.

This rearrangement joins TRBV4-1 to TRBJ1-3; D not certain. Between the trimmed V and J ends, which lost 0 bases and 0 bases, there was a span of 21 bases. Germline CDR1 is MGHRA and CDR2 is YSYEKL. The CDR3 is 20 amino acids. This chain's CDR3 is CASSQDLVLGGLRSGNTIYF. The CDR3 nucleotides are TGCGCCAGCAGCCAAGATCTAGTTTTGGGAGGGCTTCGCTCTGGAAACACCATATATTTT.

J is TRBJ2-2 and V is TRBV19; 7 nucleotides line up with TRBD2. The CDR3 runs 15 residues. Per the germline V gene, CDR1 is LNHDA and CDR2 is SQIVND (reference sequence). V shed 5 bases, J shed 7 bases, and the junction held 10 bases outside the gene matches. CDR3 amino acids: CASSYGRFMGGELFF. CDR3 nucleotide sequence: TGTGCCAGTAGTTACGGGAGGTTTATGGGCGGGGAGCTGTTTTTT.

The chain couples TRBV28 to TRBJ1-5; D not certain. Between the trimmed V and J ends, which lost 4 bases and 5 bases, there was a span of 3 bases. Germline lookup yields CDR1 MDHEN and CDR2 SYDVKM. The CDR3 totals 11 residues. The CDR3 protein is CASSSDQPQHF. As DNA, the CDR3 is TGTGCCAGCAGTTCGGATCAGCCCCAGCATTTT.

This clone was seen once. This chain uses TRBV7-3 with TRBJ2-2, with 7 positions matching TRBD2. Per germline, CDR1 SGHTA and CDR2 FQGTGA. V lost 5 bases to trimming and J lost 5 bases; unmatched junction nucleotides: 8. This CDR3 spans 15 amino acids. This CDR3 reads CASSRGAGRTGELFF. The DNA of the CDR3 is TGTGCCAGCAGCCGGGGAGCGGGACGGACCGGGGAGCTGTTTTTT.

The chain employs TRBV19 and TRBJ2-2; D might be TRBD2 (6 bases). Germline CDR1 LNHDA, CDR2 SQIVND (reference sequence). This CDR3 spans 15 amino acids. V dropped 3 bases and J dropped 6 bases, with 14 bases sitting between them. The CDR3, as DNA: TGTGCCAGTAGTATTCTAACGGGAGCAGCCGGGGAGCTGTTTTTT. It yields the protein CASSILTGAAGELFF.

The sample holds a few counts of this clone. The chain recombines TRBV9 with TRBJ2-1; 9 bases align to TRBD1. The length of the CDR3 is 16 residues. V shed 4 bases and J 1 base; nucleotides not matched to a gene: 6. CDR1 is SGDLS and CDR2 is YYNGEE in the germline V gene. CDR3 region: CASSPSGTGSYNEQFF. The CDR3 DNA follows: TGTGCCAGCAGCCCCTCCGGGACAGGGTCCTACAATGAGCAGTTCTTC.

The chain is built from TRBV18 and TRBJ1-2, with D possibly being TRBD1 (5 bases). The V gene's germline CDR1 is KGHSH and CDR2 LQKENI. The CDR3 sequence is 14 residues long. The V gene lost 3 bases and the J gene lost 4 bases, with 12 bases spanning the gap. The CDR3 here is CASSPTGESYGYTF. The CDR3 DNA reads TGTGCCAGCTCACCCACAGGCGAAAGCTATGGCTACACCTTC.

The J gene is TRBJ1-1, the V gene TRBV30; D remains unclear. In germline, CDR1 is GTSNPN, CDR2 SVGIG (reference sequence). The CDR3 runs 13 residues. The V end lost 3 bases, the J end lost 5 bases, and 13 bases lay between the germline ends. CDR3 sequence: CAWRGKDGTEAFF. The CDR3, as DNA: TGTGCCTGGAGGGGCAAAGATGGAACTGAAGCTTTCTTT. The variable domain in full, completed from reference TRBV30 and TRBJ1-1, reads SQTIHQWPATLVQPVGSPLSLECTVEGTSNPNLYWYRQAAGRGLQLLFYSVGIGQISSEVPQNLSASRPQDRQFILSSKKLLLSDSGFYLCAWRGKDGTEAFFGQGTRLTVV.

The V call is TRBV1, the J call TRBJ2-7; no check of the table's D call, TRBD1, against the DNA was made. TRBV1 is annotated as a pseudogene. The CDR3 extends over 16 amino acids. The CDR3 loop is CTSSRLDRGSSYEQYF. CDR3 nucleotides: TGCACCAGCAGCCGTCTCGACAGGGGAAGCTCCTACGAGCAGTACTTC.

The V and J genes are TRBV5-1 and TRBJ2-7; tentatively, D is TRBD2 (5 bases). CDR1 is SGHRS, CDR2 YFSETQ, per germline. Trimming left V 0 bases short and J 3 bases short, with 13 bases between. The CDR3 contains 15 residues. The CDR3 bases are TGCGCCAGCAGCTTGGTGTCCCCGGACTTCTACGAGCAGTACTTC. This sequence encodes CASSLVSPDFYEQYF.

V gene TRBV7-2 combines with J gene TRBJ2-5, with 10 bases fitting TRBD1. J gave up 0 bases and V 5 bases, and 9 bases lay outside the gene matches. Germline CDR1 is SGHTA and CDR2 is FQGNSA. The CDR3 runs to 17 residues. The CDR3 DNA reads TGTGCCAGCAGCAGAAACCGGGACAGGGGAAACCAAGAGACCCAGTACTTC. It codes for CASSRNRDRGNQETQYF. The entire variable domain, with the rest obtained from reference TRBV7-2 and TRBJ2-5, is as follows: GAGVSQSPSNKVTEKGKDVELRCDPISGHTALYWYRQSLGQGLEFLIYFQGNSAPDKSGLPSDRFSAERTGGSVSTLTIQRTQQEDSAVYLCASSRNRDRGNQETQYFGPGTRLLVL.

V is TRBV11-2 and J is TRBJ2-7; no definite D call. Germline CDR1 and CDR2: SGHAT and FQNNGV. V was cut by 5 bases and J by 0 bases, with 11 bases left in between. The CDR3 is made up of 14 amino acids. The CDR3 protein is CASSPSAGSYEQYF. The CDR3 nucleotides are TGTGCCAGCAGCCCCTCCGCAGGCTCCTACGAGCAGTACTTC.